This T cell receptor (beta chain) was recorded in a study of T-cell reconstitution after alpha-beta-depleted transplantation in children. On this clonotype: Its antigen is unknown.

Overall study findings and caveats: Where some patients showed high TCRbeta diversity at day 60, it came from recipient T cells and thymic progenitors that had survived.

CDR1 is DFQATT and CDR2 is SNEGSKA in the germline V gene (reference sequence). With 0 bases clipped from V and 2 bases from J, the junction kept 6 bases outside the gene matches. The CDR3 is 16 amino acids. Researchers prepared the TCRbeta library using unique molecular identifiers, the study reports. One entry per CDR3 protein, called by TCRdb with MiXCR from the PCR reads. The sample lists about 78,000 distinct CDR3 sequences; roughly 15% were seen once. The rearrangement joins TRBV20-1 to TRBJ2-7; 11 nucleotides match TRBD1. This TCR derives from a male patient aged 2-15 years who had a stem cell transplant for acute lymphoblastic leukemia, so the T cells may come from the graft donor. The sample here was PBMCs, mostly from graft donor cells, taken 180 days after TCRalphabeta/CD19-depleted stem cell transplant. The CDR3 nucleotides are TGCAGTGCTAGAGACCCGGGGACAGGGGGACCCTACGAGCAGTACTTC. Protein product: CSARDPGTGGPYEQYF.